The clone carrying this T cell receptor beta chain was seen just once. What it recognizes is unknown. This specimen comes from a study of a mutant IDH1 vaccine in newly diagnosed glioma. Study details: Following radiotherapy alone, or alongside temozolomide cycles, vaccination was started after an interval of 4-6 weeks. The study, taken as a whole, reports: Detectable vaccine-induced immune responses arose in 93.3% of patients.

Data came from immunoSEQ multiplex PCR; TCRdb stores just in-frame clones and leaves some out. In the table there are around 49,000 clones, around 80% of which are singletons. The time point: week 5, during vaccination. In every dose of vaccine, 300 ug of mutant IDH1 20-mer peptide was given alongside topical imiquimod. The starting material was PBMCs, obtained from a glioma patient whose treatment included an IDH1 peptide vaccine. This TCR came from a man aged 50 to 60 with glioma.

The CDR3: CASIRAGTNQPQHF. For the CDR3, the DNA is TGTGCCAGTATCCGTGCCGGGACAAATCAGCCCCAGCATTTT. V and J are TRBV19 and TRBJ1-5, with a weak D call TRBD1 (6 bases). The CDR3 has 14 residues. Germline CDR1 reads LNHDA; CDR2 reads SQIVND (reference sequence). Trimming took off 7 bases at V and 4 bases at J, with 14 bases between the two ends.